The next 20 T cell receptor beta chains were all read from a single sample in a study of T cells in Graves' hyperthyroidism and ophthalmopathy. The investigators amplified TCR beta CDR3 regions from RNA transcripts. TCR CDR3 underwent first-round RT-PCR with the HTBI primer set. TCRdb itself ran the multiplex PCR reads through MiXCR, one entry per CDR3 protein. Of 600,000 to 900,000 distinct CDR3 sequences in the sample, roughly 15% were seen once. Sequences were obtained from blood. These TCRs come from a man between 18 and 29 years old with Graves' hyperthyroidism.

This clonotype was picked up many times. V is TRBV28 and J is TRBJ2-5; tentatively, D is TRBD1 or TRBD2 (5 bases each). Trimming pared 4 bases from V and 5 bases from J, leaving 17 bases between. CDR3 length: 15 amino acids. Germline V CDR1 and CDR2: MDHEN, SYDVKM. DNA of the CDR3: TGTGCCAGCAGTTCAGCCTCCGGGACCAAGGAGACCCAGTACTTC. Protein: CASSSASGTKETQYF.

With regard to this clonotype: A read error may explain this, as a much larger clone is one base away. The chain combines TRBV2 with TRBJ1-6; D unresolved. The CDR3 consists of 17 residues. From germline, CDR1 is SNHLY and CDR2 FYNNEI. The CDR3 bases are TGTGCCAGCAGTGAAGATTTCAGGAGGACCTATAATCCACCCCTCCACTTT. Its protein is CASSEDFRRTYNPPLHF.

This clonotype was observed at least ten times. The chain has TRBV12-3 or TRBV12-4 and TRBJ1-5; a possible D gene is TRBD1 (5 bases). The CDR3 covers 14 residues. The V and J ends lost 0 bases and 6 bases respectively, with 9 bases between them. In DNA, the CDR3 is TGTGCCAGCAGTTTAGCGCAGACAGTTCAGCCCCAGCATTTT. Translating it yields CASSLAQTVQPQHF.

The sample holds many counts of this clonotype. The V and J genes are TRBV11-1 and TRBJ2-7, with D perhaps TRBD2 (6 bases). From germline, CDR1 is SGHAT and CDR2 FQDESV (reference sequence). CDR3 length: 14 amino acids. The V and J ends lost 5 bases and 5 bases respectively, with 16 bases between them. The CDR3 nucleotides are TGTGCCAGCAGCCCTACCTCCGGGAGCCACGAGCAGTACTTC. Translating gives CASSPTSGSHEQYF.

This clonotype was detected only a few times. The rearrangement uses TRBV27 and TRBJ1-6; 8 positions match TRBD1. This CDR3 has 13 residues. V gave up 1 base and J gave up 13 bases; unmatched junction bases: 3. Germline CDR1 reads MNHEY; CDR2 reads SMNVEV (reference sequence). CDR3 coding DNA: TGTGCCAGCAGTTTATTACAGGGGGGTCCCCTCCACTTT. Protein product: CASSLLQGGPLHF.

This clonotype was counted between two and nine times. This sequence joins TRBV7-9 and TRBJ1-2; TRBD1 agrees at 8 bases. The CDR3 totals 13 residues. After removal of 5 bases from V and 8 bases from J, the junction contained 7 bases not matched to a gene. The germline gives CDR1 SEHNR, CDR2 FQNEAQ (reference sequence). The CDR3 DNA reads TGTGCCAGCAGCCCCTACGGACAGGGAGGCTACACCTTC. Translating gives CASSPYGQGGYTF. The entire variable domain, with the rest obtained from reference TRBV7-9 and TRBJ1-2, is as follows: DTGVSQNPRHKITKRGQNVTFRCDPISEHNRLYWYRQTLGQGPEFLTYFQNEAQLEKSRLLSDRFSAERPKGSFSTLEIQRTEQGDSAMYLCASSPYGQGGYTFGSGTRLTVV.

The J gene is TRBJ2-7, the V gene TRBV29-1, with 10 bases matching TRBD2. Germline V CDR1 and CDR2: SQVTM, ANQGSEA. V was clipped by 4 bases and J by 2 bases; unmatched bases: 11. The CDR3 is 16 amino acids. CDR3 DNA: TGCAGCGTTGTCAACGGCGTAACTAGCGGGGCCTACGAGCAGTACTTC. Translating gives CSVVNGVTSGAYEQYF.

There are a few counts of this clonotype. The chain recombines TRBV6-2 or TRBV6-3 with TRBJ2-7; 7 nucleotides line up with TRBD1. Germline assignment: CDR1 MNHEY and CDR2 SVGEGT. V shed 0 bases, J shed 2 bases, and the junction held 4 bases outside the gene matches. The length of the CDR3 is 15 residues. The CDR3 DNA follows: TGTGCCAGCAGTTACTCAGGGGGCCCCACCTACGAGCAGTACTTC. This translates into CASSYSGGPTYEQYF.

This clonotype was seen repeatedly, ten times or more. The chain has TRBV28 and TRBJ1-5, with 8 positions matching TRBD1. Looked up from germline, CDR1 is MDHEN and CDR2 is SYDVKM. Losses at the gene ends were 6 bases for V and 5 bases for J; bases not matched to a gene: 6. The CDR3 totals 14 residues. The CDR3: CASRSGQGYQPQHF. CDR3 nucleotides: TGTGCCAGCAGGTCAGGACAGGGCTATCAGCCCCAGCATTTT.

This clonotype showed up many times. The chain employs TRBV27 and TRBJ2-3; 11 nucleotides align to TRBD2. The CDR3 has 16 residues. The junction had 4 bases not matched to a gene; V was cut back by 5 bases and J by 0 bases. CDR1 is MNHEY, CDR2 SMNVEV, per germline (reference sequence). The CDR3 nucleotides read TGTGCCAGCAGTACACGGACTAGCGGGAGCACAGATACGCAGTATTTT. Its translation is CASSTRTSGSTDTQYF.

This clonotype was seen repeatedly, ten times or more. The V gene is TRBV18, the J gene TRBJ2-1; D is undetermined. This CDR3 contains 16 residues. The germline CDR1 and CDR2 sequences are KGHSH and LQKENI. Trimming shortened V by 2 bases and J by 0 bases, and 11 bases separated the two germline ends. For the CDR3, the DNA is TGTGCCAGCTCACCAAGTGCGATTCCCTCCTACAATGAGCAGTTCTTC. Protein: CASSPSAIPSYNEQFF.

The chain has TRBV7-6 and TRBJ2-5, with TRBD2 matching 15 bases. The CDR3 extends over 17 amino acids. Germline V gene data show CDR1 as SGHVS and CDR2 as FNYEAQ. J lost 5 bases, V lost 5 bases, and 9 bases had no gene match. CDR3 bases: TGTGCCAGCAGCCATGGACTAGCGGGAGGGCCAAAGGAGACCCAGTACTTC. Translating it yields CASSHGLAGGPKETQYF.

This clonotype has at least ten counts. The chain's CDR3 is CASSQAVGFAYEQYF. The CDR3 DNA follows: TGCGCCAGCAGCCAAGCGGTGGGGTTTGCCTACGAGCAGTACTTC. The chain has TRBV4-1 and TRBJ2-7; no reliable D call. V gave up 1 base and J gave up 2 bases, with 12 bases separating them. The CDR3 sequence is 15 residues long. Looked up from germline, CDR1 is MGHRA and CDR2 is YSYEKL.

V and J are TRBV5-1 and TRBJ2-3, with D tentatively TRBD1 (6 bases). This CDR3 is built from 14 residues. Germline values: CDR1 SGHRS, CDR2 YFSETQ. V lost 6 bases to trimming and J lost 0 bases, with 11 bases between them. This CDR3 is CASKSGDSTDTQYF. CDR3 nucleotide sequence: TGCGCCAGCAAATCAGGGGACAGCACAGATACGCAGTATTTT.

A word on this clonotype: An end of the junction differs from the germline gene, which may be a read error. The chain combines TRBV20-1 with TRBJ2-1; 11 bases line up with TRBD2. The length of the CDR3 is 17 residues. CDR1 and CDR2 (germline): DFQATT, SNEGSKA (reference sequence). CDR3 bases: TGCGGTGCTAGAGATACCCCACTAGCGGGGGATTACAATGAGCAGTTCTTC. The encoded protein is CGARDTPLAGDYNEQFF.

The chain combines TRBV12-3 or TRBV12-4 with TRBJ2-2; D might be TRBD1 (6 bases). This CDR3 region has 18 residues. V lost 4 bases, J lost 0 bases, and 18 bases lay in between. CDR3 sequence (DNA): TGTGCCAGCAGTTCCCACTTAACCGGGACAACGAACACCGGGGAGCTGTTTTTT. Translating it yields CASSSHLTGTTNTGELFF.

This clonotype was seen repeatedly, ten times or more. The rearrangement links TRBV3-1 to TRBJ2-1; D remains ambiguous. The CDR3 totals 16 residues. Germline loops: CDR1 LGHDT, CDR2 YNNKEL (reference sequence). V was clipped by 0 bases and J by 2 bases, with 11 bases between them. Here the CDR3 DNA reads TGTGCCAGCAGCCAAGATTGGGCGGCGACCTACAATGAGCAGTTCTTC. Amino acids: CASSQDWAATYNEQFF.

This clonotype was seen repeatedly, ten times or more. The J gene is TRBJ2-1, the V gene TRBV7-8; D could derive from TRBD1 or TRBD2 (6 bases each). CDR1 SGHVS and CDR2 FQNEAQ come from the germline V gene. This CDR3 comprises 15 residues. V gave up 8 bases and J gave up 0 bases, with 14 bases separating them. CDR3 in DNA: TGTGCCAGCCGAACCGGGGGCGGCTCCTACAATGAGCAGTTCTTC. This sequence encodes CASRTGGGSYNEQFF.

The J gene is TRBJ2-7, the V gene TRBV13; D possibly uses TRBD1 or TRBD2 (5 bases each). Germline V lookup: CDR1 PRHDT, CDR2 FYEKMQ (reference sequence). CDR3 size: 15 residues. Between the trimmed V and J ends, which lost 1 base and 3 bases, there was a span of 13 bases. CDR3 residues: CASSLVGAGYYEQYF. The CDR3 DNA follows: TGTGCCAGCAGCTTAGTCGGGGCCGGCTACTACGAGCAGTACTTC.

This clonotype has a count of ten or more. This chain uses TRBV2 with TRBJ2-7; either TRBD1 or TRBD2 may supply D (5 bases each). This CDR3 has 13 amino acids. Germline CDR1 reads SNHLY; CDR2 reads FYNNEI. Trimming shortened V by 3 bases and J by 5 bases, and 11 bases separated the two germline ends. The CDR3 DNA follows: TGTGCCAGCAGTGAGTCGGGGCGCGACGAGCAGTACTTC. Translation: CASSESGRDEQYF.